These 28 T cell receptor beta chains originate from one sample sequenced in a study of a mutant IDH1 vaccine in newly diagnosed glioma. The method was immunoSEQ multiplex PCR; TCRdb's version includes in-frame clones alone and lacks a portion of them. The top ten clones hold roughly 2% of a sample with 35,000 to 50,000 clones, 84% of them seen once. Time point: week 11, during vaccination. Vaccine doses each comprised 300 ug of mutant IDH1 20-mer peptide, with topical imiquimod. No antigen has been identified for these receptors. Here the sequenced sample was PBMCs, taken from a glioma patient whose treatment included an IDH1 peptide vaccine. These receptors all come from a man aged 35-49 years with glioma.

V gene TRBV10-1 combines with J gene TRBJ2-5; perhaps TRBD1 as D (6 bases). The length of the CDR3 is 12 residues. Trimming pared 11 bases from V and 3 bases from J, leaving 13 bases between. In germline, CDR1 is WNHNN, CDR2 SYGVQD (reference sequence). The CDR3 region is CAARWDKETQYF. CDR3 in DNA: TGCGCCGCCCGGTGGGACAAAGAGACCCAGTACTTC.

This clone has a single count. The rearrangement joins TRBV6-5 to TRBJ1-4, with D perhaps matching TRBD1 (5 bases). Germline V gives CDR1 MNHEY, CDR2 SVGAGI. The CDR3 is 14 residues long. The V end was cut by 5 bases, the J end by 7 bases, with 14 bases between. The CDR3 nucleotides read TGTGCCAGCAGTCATGGGGGTGGTGGTGAAAAACTGTTTTTT. Residues: CASSHGGGGEKLFF.

In this sample, this clone is medium-sized. CDR3 coding DNA: TGTGCCAGCAGTCCCCTCCGTTGGACCACACTGACTGAAGCTTTCTTT. Its protein is CASSPLRWTTLTEAFF. The J gene is TRBJ1-1, the V gene TRBV28, with no clear D. The ends were cut back, 5 bases at V and 5 bases at J, with 21 bases in the middle. The CDR3 is 16 residues long. Germline-derived CDR1 and CDR2 are MDHEN and SYDVKM.

This clone was recorded once. J is TRBJ2-2 and V is TRBV6-1; no reliable D call. Germline CDR1 MNHNS, CDR2 SASEGT. With 1 base removed from V and 8 bases from J, the gap between germline ends came to 14 bases. The CDR3 totals 15 residues. The CDR3 protein is CASSEEYSLGGELFF. The CDR3 region has the DNA TGTGCCAGCAGTGAAGAATACTCGTTGGGGGGGGAGCTGTTTTTT.

This chain links TRBV5-1 with TRBJ2-3; no reliable D call. Germline lookup yields CDR1 SGHRS and CDR2 YFSETQ. V was pared by 1 base and J by 1 base, with 7 bases between. This CDR3 contains 14 residues. The DNA for the CDR3 is TGCGCCAGCAGCTTGATTCCGGGCACAGATACGCAGTATTTT. Encoded protein: CASSLIPGTDTQYF.

The chain combines TRBV5-6 with TRBJ2-3; 11 bases align to TRBD2. After removal of 4 bases from V and 2 bases from J, the junction contained 6 bases not matched to a gene. This CDR3 contains 16 residues. The germline V gene has CDR1 SGHDT and CDR2 YYEEEE. The CDR3 region is CASSPLAGGLTDTQYF. CDR3 coding DNA: TGTGCCAGCAGCCCCCTAGCGGGAGGCCTCACAGATACGCAGTATTTT.

The gene calls are TRBV6-6 and TRBJ2-1; D perhaps matches TRBD2 (6 bases). CDR3 length: 14 residues. Trimming stripped 4 bases from V and 4 bases from J, with 11 bases between. In germline, CDR1 is MNHNY, CDR2 SVGAGI (reference sequence). The CDR3 coding sequence is TGTGCCAGCAGTTTGGGCGGGGTGTACAATGAGCAGTTCTTC. This codes for CASSLGGVYNEQFF.

This chain links TRBV7-9 with TRBJ2-1; 12 bases fit TRBD2. The germline CDR1 and CDR2 sequences are SEHNR and FQNEAQ (reference sequence). CDR3 length equals 17 residues. The trim removed 6 bases at V and 7 bases at J, leaving 13 bases unmatched. CDR3 amino acids: CASRPGTSGWRENEQFF. CDR3 sequence (DNA): TGTGCCAGCAGACCCGGGACTAGCGGGTGGAGGGAAAATGAGCAGTTCTTC.

The chain is built from TRBV7-9 and TRBJ2-5; 8 nucleotides agree with TRBD2. This CDR3 spans 14 amino acids. V dropped 7 bases and J dropped 2; count of bases not matched to a gene: 6. The germline V gene encodes CDR1 SEHNR and CDR2 FQNEAQ (reference sequence). CDR3 bases: TGTGCCAGCAATCCCACGGGGGGGCAAGAGACCCAGTACTTC. Translation: CASNPTGGQETQYF.

The V call is TRBV7-8, the J call TRBJ2-7; perhaps TRBD1 as D (6 bases). This CDR3 is built from 17 residues. Germline V gene sequence: CDR1 SGHVS, CDR2 FQNEAQ. The ends were cut back, 4 bases at V and 3 bases at J, with 22 bases in the middle. CDR3 loop: CASSSRRDTDRGYEQYF. The CDR3 region has the DNA TGTGCCAGCAGCTCACGCCGGGACACCGATAGGGGCTACGAGCAGTACTTC.

J is TRBJ2-5 and V is TRBV6-6; TRBD2 aligns across 8 bases. V was pared by 5 bases and J by 7 bases, with 12 bases of the junction left unmatched. Per the germline V gene, CDR1 is MNHNY and CDR2 is SVGAGI (reference sequence). This CDR3 has 15 residues. Here the CDR3 reads CASSRVAGSGGTQYF. CDR3 nucleotide sequence: TGTGCCAGCAGTCGAGTAGCGGGAAGTGGGGGGACCCAGTACTTC.

This chain connects TRBV18 to TRBJ2-6; D remains ambiguous. V dropped 5 bases and J dropped 0 bases, with 14 bases sitting between them. Germline V gene data show CDR1 as KGHSH and CDR2 as LQKENI. The CDR3 consists of 17 residues. The CDR3 sequence is CASSSSSTSSGANVLTF. DNA for the CDR3: TGTGCCAGCTCATCTAGTAGCACGAGCTCTGGGGCCAACGTCCTGACTTTC.

The V call is TRBV5-6, the J call TRBJ2-2, with 7 bases lining up with TRBD2. The germline V gene has CDR1 SGHDT and CDR2 YYEEEE. V trimming: 3 bases; J trimming: 1 base; junction bases outside the gene matches: 6. The CDR3 is made up of 16 amino acids. The CDR3 DNA sequence: TGTGCCAGCAGCTGGGCGGGAGAAGGGAACACCGGGGAGCTGTTTTTT. Translating gives CASSWAGEGNTGELFF.

The CDR3 nucleotides are TGTGCCAGCTCACTATCAGGGGGGACGGCTGAAGCTTTCTTT. This sequence encodes CASSLSGGTAEAFF. The chain couples TRBV18 to TRBJ1-1, with TRBD1 identical over 7 bases. Germline CDR1 KGHSH, CDR2 LQKENI. This CDR3 comprises 14 residues. V trimming: 4 bases; J trimming: 6 bases; junction bases outside the gene matches: 8.

The chain recombines TRBV7-7 with TRBJ2-5; 9 nucleotides line up with TRBD2. J was trimmed by 7 bases and V by 4 bases; bases with no gene match: 10. The germline gives CDR1 SSHAT, CDR2 FNYEAQ (reference sequence). This CDR3 region has 15 residues. CDR3 coding DNA: TGTGCCAGCAGCTCCCGCGTAGCGGGAGAGGGGACCCAGTACTTC. This translates into CASSSRVAGEGTQYF.

The chain combines TRBV11-2 with TRBJ2-7; D gene unclear. The CDR3 has 12 amino acids. Germline V CDR1 and CDR2: SGHAT, FQNNGV. Trimming took 2 bases from V and 3 from J, leaving 5 bases between them. The CDR3 region has the DNA TGTGCCAGCAGCTTATCCAGCTACGAGCAGTACTTC. This codes for CASSLSSYEQYF.

This chain joins TRBV7-9 and TRBJ1-4; TRBD1 matches at 7 bases. With V trimmed by 5 bases and J by 5 bases, 5 bases remained unmatched. Germline CDR1 and CDR2: SEHNR and FQNEAQ (reference sequence). The CDR3 totals 14 residues. This CDR3 reads CASSQGDRNEKLFF. As DNA, the CDR3 is TGTGCCAGCAGCCAGGGGGACAGAAATGAAAAACTGTTTTTT.

The chain recombines TRBV7-2 with TRBJ2-3; no clear D gene. The CDR3 spans 14 residues. V lost 1 base, J lost 1 base, and 6 bases lay in between. Per germline, CDR1 SGHTA and CDR2 FQGNSA. The DNA for the CDR3 is TGTGCCAGCAGCTTAGAGGCCCGCACAGATACGCAGTATTTT. Encoded protein: CASSLEARTDTQYF. The variable domain in full, completed from reference TRBV7-2 and TRBJ2-3, reads GAGVSQSPSNKVTEKGKDVELRCDPISGHTALYWYRQSLGQGLEFLIYFQGNSAPDKSGLPSDRFSAERTGGSVSTLTIQRTQQEDSAVYLCASSLEARTDTQYFGPGTRLTVL.

The chain couples TRBV5-1 to TRBJ2-7; a weak D match, TRBD2 (6 bases). Per germline, CDR1 SGHRS and CDR2 YFSETQ. Trimming stripped 4 bases from V and 0 bases from J, with 14 bases between. The CDR3 extends over 15 amino acids. The CDR3 loop is CASSTAPGLSYEQYF. In DNA, the CDR3 is TGCGCCAGCAGCACAGCACCGGGACTCTCCTACGAGCAGTACTTC.

The chain has TRBV7-8 and TRBJ2-7; possibly TRBD1 or TRBD2 for D (5 bases each). V lost 0 bases, J lost 13 bases, and 19 bases lay in between. CDR1 is SGHVS, CDR2 FQNEAQ, per germline. The CDR3 is 14 amino acids. The CDR3 nucleotides read TGTGCCAGCAGCTTAGCCGACGGGGCGGCACCCTACTACTTC. This sequence encodes CASSLADGAAPYYF.

V is TRBV12-5 and J is TRBJ2-2; 13 positions agree with TRBD2. CDR3 length: 19 amino acids. Losses at the gene ends were 0 bases for V and 1 base for J; bases not matched to a gene: 5. Germline V gene lookup returns CDR1 LGHNT and CDR2 FRNRAP. The CDR3 sequence is CASGLVGTSGILNTGELFF. CDR3 sequence (DNA): TGTGCTAGTGGTTTGGTAGGGACTAGCGGGATCCTGAACACCGGGGAGCTGTTTTTT. Full variable domain (missing parts from reference TRBV12-5 and TRBJ2-2): DARVTQTPRHKVTEMGQEVTMRCQPILGHNTVFWYRQTMMQGLELLAYFRNRAPLDDSGMPKDRFSAEMPDATLATLKIQPSEPRDSAVYFCASGLVGTSGILNTGELFFGEGSRLTVL.

This sequence joins TRBV29-1 and TRBJ2-4; TRBD1 matches at 7 bases. The CDR3 contains 13 residues. The V gene's germline CDR1 is SQVTM and CDR2 ANQGSEA. The trim removed 7 bases at V and 1 base at J, leaving 4 bases unmatched. The CDR3 sequence is CSGLTGAKNIQYF. The CDR3 DNA reads as TGCAGCGGCTTGACAGGGGCCAAAAACATTCAGTACTTC.

The CDR3 sequence is CASSVNSAETYEQYF. CDR3 in DNA: TGTGCCAGCAGCGTTAATAGCGCCGAAACCTACGAGCAGTACTTC. The rearrangement joins TRBV4-2 to TRBJ2-7, with D possibly being TRBD2 (5 bases). Per germline, CDR1 LGHNA and CDR2 YNFKEQ. CDR3 length equals 15 residues. V was cut by 5 bases and J by 2 bases, with 16 bases left in between.

This chain links TRBV19 with TRBJ2-2, with 7 bases lining up with TRBD2. The V gene end was trimmed by 3 bases and the J gene end by 0 bases; junction bases not matched to a gene: 4. The CDR3 contains 16 residues. Germline CDR1 reads LNHDA; CDR2 reads SQIVND (reference sequence). CDR3 coding DNA: TGTGCCAGTAGTATCCTGCGGGGGTCGAACACCGGGGAGCTGTTTTTT. Translation gives CASSILRGSNTGELFF.

This clone has only one observation. The V and J genes are TRBV4-1 and TRBJ1-2; D remains unclear. Looked up from germline, CDR1 is MGHRA and CDR2 is YSYEKL. The V end was cut by 0 bases, the J end by 4 bases, with 15 bases between. CDR3 length: 16 amino acids. The CDR3 nucleotides read TGCGCCAGCAGCCAAGACCGATCGGTGAACCTCTATGGCTACACCTTC. Amino acids: CASSQDRSVNLYGYTF.

The rearrangement uses TRBV7-6 and TRBJ2-7, with 8 bases that match TRBD2. The V gene's germline CDR1 is SGHVS and CDR2 FNYEAQ. V trimming: 1 base; J trimming: 6 bases; junction bases outside the gene matches: 8. The CDR3 totals 15 residues. The CDR3 coding sequence is TGTGCCAGCAGCTTAGGGAGCGGGAGTTCGGTCGAGCAGTACTTC. This sequence encodes CASSLGSGSSVEQYF.

The CDR3: CASSQVTGVYGYTF. CDR3 DNA: TGTGCCAGCAGCCAAGTAACAGGGGTCTATGGCTACACCTTC. The chain joins TRBV14 to TRBJ1-2; TRBD1 aligns across 7 bases. The junction had 3 bases not matched to a gene; V was cut back by 1 base and J by 4 bases. Germline values: CDR1 SGHDN, CDR2 FVKESK. The length of the CDR3 is 14 residues.

The chain combines TRBV6-1 with TRBJ2-1, with TRBD1 identical over 9 bases. This CDR3 has 13 residues. From germline, CDR1 is MNHNS and CDR2 SASEGT. V gave up 10 bases and J gave up 7 bases; unmatched junction bases: 8. The CDR3 DNA reads TGTGCCACCCTACCGGGACAGGGAAATGAGCAGTTCTTC. Translating gives CATLPGQGNEQFF.